What follows are 8 T cell receptor beta chains derived from one specimen sequenced in a study of cytomegalovirus exposure and HLA in healthy donors. This PCR relied on a set of 60 Vbeta primers and 13 Jbeta primers. Assay: immunoSEQ multiplex PCR; the TCRdb copy retains only in-frame clones and omits some. The repertoire has 150,000 to 200,000 clones, about 85% of them found once; the top ten carry roughly 1.5%. The sequencing input was PBMCs. The receptors come from a woman aged 50 to 60 in good health and CMV-seronegative.

The table lists this clone with a few counts. An end of the junction does not agree with germline; a read error may underlie this. V gene TRBV7-7 combines with J gene TRBJ1-1; 10 bases agree with TRBD1. CDR3 size: 15 residues. Germline V gene lookup returns CDR1 SSHAT and CDR2 FNYEAQ (reference sequence). The CDR3 DNA is TGTGCTAGCAGCTTGGAGAGGACAGGGGGCACTGAAGCTTTCTTT. This gives the protein CASSLERTGGTEAFF.

This clone turned up a few times. The chain combines TRBV4-3 with TRBJ1-4, with a tentative D call TRBD1 (6 bases). V lost 0 bases to trimming and J lost 6 bases, with 14 bases between them. Germline values: CDR1 LGHNA, CDR2 YSLEER. The CDR3 runs to 16 residues. The CDR3 sequence: CASSQDLGGTYEKLFF. DNA of the CDR3: TGCGCCAGCAGCCAAGATCTCGGGGGGACATATGAAAAACTGTTTTTT.

The genes are TRBV2 and TRBJ2-7; 11 bases are a match to TRBD1. The germline V gene encodes CDR1 SNHLY and CDR2 FYNNEI. Trimming cost V 0 bases and J 0 bases; bases outside gene matches: 4. CDR3 length: 17 residues. The CDR3 region is CASSEAEGTGGSYEQYF. The CDR3 region has the DNA TGTGCCAGCAGTGAAGCGGAGGGGACAGGGGGCTCCTACGAGCAGTACTTC.

The J gene is TRBJ2-6, the V gene TRBV28; no clear D gene. Germline assignment: CDR1 MDHEN and CDR2 SYDVKM. This CDR3 region has 13 residues. V lost 3 bases to trimming and J lost 3 bases, with 3 bases between them. CDR3 loop: CASSFGGANVLTF. CDR3 DNA: TGTGCCAGCAGTTTCGGTGGGGCCAACGTCCTGACTTTC.

This chain links TRBV5-6 with TRBJ2-4, with D possibly matching TRBD1 (6 bases). Deletions cut 4 bases from V and 2 bases from J, with 13 bases between. The CDR3 is 15 residues long. Germline V gene lookup returns CDR1 SGHDT and CDR2 YYEEEE. The CDR3 is CASSHKQGPKNIQYF. The CDR3 DNA follows: TGTGCCAGCAGCCATAAACAGGGCCCCAAAAACATTCAGTACTTC.

This clone was seen only a few times. At one end, the junction sequence differs from germline, possibly due to a read error. The V call is TRBV7-7, the J call TRBJ2-3; TRBD2 matches at 8 bases. CDR3 length equals 13 residues. Germline V gene sequence: CDR1 SSHAT, CDR2 FNYEAQ (reference sequence). Here the CDR3 reads CASSGGFTDTQYF. In DNA form, the CDR3 reads TGTGCTAGCAGCGGGGGCTTCACAGATACGCAGTATTTT.

The chain couples TRBV7-8 to TRBJ2-7; no reliable D call. CDR3 size: 13 residues. The germline V gene encodes CDR1 SGHVS and CDR2 FQNEAQ. Trimming pared 1 base from V and 3 bases from J, leaving 7 bases between. CDR3 in amino acids: CASSLDTLYEQYF. The CDR3 region has the DNA TGTGCCAGCAGCTTAGACACCCTCTACGAGCAGTACTTC.

As regards this clone: The same CDR3 is also encoded by other DNA sequences in this sample. The rearrangement joins TRBV28 to TRBJ2-7; perhaps TRBD1 as D (6 bases). Trimming stripped 5 bases from V and 2 bases from J, with 7 bases between. There are 12 residues in the CDR3. Germline CDR1 reads MDHEN; CDR2 reads SYDVKM. CDR3 nucleotide sequence: TGTGCCAGCAGTCCAGGGGCCTACGAGCAGTACTTC. Its translation is CASSPGAYEQYF.